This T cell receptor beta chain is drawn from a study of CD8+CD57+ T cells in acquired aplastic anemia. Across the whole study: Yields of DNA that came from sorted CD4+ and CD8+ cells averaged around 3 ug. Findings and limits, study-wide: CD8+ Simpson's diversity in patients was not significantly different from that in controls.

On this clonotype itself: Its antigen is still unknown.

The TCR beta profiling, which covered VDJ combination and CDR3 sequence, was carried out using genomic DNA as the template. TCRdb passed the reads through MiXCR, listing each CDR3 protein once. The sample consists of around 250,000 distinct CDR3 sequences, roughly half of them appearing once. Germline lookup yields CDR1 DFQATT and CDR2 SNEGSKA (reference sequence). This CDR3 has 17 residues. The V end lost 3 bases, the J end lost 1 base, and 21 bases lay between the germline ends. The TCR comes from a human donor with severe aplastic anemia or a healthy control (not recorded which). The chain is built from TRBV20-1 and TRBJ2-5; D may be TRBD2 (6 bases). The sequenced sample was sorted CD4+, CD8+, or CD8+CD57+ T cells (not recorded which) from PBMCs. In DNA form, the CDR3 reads TGCAGTGCTAGCACGGGGGATAGCAATCAGCCCCAAGAGACCCAGTACTTC. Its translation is CSASTGDSNQPQETQYF.